The 22 T cell receptor beta chains listed next were all sequenced from one sample in a study of cytomegalovirus exposure and HLA in healthy donors. The PCR made use of 60 Vbeta and 13 Jbeta primers. The protocol was immunoSEQ multiplex PCR, while the TCRdb copy is restricted to in-frame clones and leaves out a portion. The sample includes 150,000 to 200,000 clones, 55% to 65% of them seen just once. Sequencing input: PBMCs. The receptor set was obtained from a man aged 40-50 years in good health and CMV-seronegative.

The chain links TRBV27 to TRBJ1-5; tentatively, D is TRBD1 (5 bases). This CDR3 is 14 amino acids long. Germline CDR1 and CDR2: MNHEY and SMNVEV (reference sequence). V was cut by 1 base and J by 4 bases, with 8 bases left in between. CDR3 coding DNA: TGTGCCAGCAGTTTATTAGGGGATAATCAGCCCCAGCATTTT. This gives the protein CASSLLGDNQPQHF.

V usage is TRBV7-9 and J usage is TRBJ1-2; 9 nucleotides align to TRBD1. From germline, CDR1 is SEHNR and CDR2 FQNEAQ (reference sequence). The length of the CDR3 is 16 residues. V lost 4 bases, J lost 7 bases, and 13 bases stayed unmatched. The CDR3 is CASSSRVEDRGFGYTF. The CDR3 coding sequence is TGTGCCAGCAGCTCTAGGGTGGAGGACAGGGGATTTGGCTACACCTTC. Combining the CDR3 with reference TRBV7-9 and TRBJ1-2 gives the whole variable domain DTGVSQNPRHKITKRGQNVTFRCDPISEHNRLYWYRQTLGQGPEFLTYFQNEAQLEKSRLLSDRFSAERPKGSFSTLEIQRTEQGDSAMYLCASSSRVEDRGFGYTFGSGTRLTVV.

There are a few counts of this clone. The rearrangement joins TRBV5-4 to TRBJ2-4; tentative D call: TRBD2 (5 bases). Germline-derived CDR1 and CDR2 are SGHNT and YYREEE (reference sequence). Trimming took 0 bases from V and 8 from J, leaving 15 bases between them. This CDR3 is built from 15 residues. The CDR3 is CASSLASSSTYIQYF. The CDR3 DNA sequence: TGTGCCAGCAGCTTGGCCTCTAGCTCCACTTACATTCAGTACTTC.

The chain joins TRBV11-3 to TRBJ2-2; no clear D gene. V was pared by 2 bases and J by 1 base, with 5 bases between. This CDR3 comprises 14 residues. Germline V lookup: CDR1 SGHNT, CDR2 YENEEA. CDR3 sequence reads: CASSLTRNTGELFF. CDR3 nucleotides: TGTGCCAGCAGCTTAACTCGGAACACCGGGGAGCTGTTTTTT.

J is TRBJ2-3 and V is TRBV5-4, with 7 bases matching TRBD2. This CDR3 spans 14 amino acids. Germline loops: CDR1 SGHNT, CDR2 YYREEE (reference sequence). V dropped 3 bases and J dropped 4; count of bases not matched to a gene: 5. The CDR3 DNA reads TGTGCCAGCAGCTCCCGGCTAGCGGCAGATACGCAGTATTTT. Its protein product is CASSSRLAADTQYF.

J is TRBJ1-2 and V is TRBV6-1, with D maybe TRBD1 (6 bases). Deletions cut 6 bases from V and 2 bases from J, with 7 bases between. In germline, CDR1 is MNHNS, CDR2 SASEGT. CDR3 length equals 12 residues. CDR3 nucleotides: TGTGCCAGCAGGACAGGCAACTATGGCTACACCTTC. This codes for CASRTGNYGYTF.

The rearrangement joins TRBV4-2 to TRBJ1-2; 8 positions agree with TRBD1. This CDR3 has 19 residues. Germline CDR1 reads LGHNA; CDR2 reads YNFKEQ. After removal of 1 base from V and 0 bases from J, the junction contained 13 bases not matched to a gene. The CDR3 nucleotides are TGTGCCAGCAGCCAAGCAGGCAGGGGGCGCGTTGGGGCTAACTATGGCTACACCTTC. Translated: CASSQAGRGRVGANYGYTF.

The V gene is TRBV7-9, the J gene TRBJ2-1, with 9 positions matching TRBD1. Germline lookup yields CDR1 SEHNR and CDR2 FQNEAQ (reference sequence). With 1 base clipped from V and 7 bases from J, the junction kept 5 bases outside the gene matches. The CDR3 length is 15 residues. The CDR3 nucleotides are TGTGCCAGCAGCTTAGAGACAGGGGGAGCGAATGAGCAGTTCTTC. This gives the protein CASSLETGGANEQFF.

The rearrangement joins TRBV19 to TRBJ2-2; 9 nucleotides agree with TRBD1. V lost 6 bases to trimming and J lost 4 bases; unmatched junction nucleotides: 3. The CDR3 extends over 14 amino acids. Germline lookup yields CDR1 LNHDA and CDR2 SQIVND (reference sequence). In DNA form, the CDR3 reads TGTGCCAGTAGGGGACAGGGTGCCACCGGGGAGCTGTTTTTT. Translation: CASRGQGATGELFF.

The chain is built from TRBV19 and TRBJ2-7; D remains ambiguous. Trimming stripped 3 bases from V and 0 bases from J, with 9 bases between. The CDR3 is 14 amino acids. CDR1 is LNHDA, CDR2 SQIVND, per germline (reference sequence). CDR3 nucleotides: TGTGCCAGTAGTATTGGTCCTATCTCCTACGAGCAGTACTTC. It specifies CASSIGPISYEQYF. Based on the CDR3 plus reference TRBV19 and TRBJ2-7, the full variable domain is DGGITQSPKYLFRKEGQNVTLSCEQNLNHDAMYWYRQDPGQGLRLIYYSQIVNDFQKGDIAEGYSVSREKKESFPLTVTSAQKNPTAFYLCASSIGPISYEQYFGPGTRLTVT.

There are a few counts of this clone. V gene TRBV5-4 combines with J gene TRBJ2-5; 9 positions match TRBD1. Germline CDR1 and CDR2: SGHNT and YYREEE (reference sequence). The V segment lost 4 bases and the J segment 5 bases; nucleotides outside the gene matches: 6. CDR3 length equals 14 residues. Written as DNA, the CDR3 is TGTGCCAGCAGCCCTAGGACAGGGGCGGAGACCCAGTACTTC. This sequence encodes CASSPRTGAETQYF.

V usage is TRBV19 and J usage is TRBJ2-7; TRBD2 aligns across 10 bases. CDR3 size: 16 residues. After removal of 3 bases from V and 4 bases from J, the junction contained 9 bases not matched to a gene. CDR1 is LNHDA, CDR2 SQIVND, per germline (reference sequence). The CDR3 sequence is CASSMSSGGAQYEQYF. DNA of the CDR3: TGTGCCAGTAGTATGTCGAGCGGGGGGGCCCAGTACGAGCAGTACTTC.

The chain recombines TRBV2 with TRBJ2-5; maybe TRBD2 (5 bases). This CDR3 spans 12 amino acids. Germline lookup yields CDR1 SNHLY and CDR2 FYNNEI. V gave up 6 bases and J gave up 5 bases, with 10 bases separating them. CDR3 sequence: CASSRGLETQYF. For the CDR3, the DNA is TGTGCCAGCAGCCGGGGTCTTGAGACCCAGTACTTC.

This chain uses TRBV7-2 with TRBJ2-1; unclear D gene. CDR3 length: 15 amino acids. Germline assignment: CDR1 SGHTA and CDR2 FQGNSA. Trimming pared 1 base from V and 1 base from J, leaving 8 bases between. CDR3 residues: CASSLGSKSYNEQFF. CDR3 in DNA: TGTGCCAGCAGCTTAGGTAGCAAGTCCTACAATGAGCAGTTCTTC.

This clone was detected only a few times. The J gene is TRBJ2-7, the V gene TRBV19; D is unclear. Germline V gene sequence: CDR1 LNHDA, CDR2 SQIVND (reference sequence). The CDR3 runs 13 residues. With 2 bases removed from V and 2 bases from J, the gap between germline ends came to 7 bases. CDR3 residues: CASSITGTYEQYF. The CDR3 region has the DNA TGTGCCAGTAGTATAACGGGTACCTACGAGCAGTACTTC.

The chain uses TRBV28 and TRBJ2-2; 7 bases match TRBD1. The length of the CDR3 is 16 residues. J was trimmed by 4 bases and V by 6 bases; bases with no gene match: 11. Germline values: CDR1 MDHEN, CDR2 SYDVKM. The CDR3 region is CASRTISTGITGELFF. CDR3 in DNA: TGTGCCAGCAGGACTATATCGACAGGGATCACCGGGGAGCTGTTTTTT.

In this sample, this clone turned up once. V and J are TRBV7-3 and TRBJ2-2; D uncertain. There are 12 residues in the CDR3. Trimming removed 5 bases at V and 3 bases at J, with 4 bases between. Germline V CDR1 and CDR2: SGHTA, FQGTGA. CDR3 nucleotide sequence: TGTGCCAGCAGCGTAGACACCGGGGAGCTGTTTTTT. This translates into CASSVDTGELFF.

This clone occurred a few times. The chain recombines TRBV6-5 with TRBJ1-1; maybe TRBD1 (5 bases). The CDR3 runs 16 residues. With 2 bases removed from V and 4 bases from J, the gap between germline ends came to 17 bases. From germline, CDR1 is MNHEY and CDR2 SVGAGI. The CDR3, as DNA: TGTGCCAGCAGTTACGGCTCCCAGGGATCGGGCACTGAAGCTTTCTTT. As protein: CASSYGSQGSGTEAFF.

This clone has just a few counts. The chain has TRBV30 and TRBJ2-5; a possible D gene is TRBD2 (6 bases). V was clipped by 2 bases and J by 1 base, with 14 bases between them. CDR3 length: 15 amino acids. Germline assignment: CDR1 GTSNPN and CDR2 SVGIG (reference sequence). The CDR3 sequence is CAWSKITGLQETQYF. CDR3 DNA: TGTGCCTGGAGTAAAATTACGGGACTCCAAGAGACCCAGTACTTC.

The CDR3 sequence: CASSTTKLETQYF. In DNA form, the CDR3 reads TGTGCCAGTAGTACCACCAAACTTGAGACCCAGTACTTC. V gene TRBV19 combines with J gene TRBJ2-5; D is undetermined. The germline gives CDR1 LNHDA, CDR2 SQIVND (reference sequence). The CDR3 length is 13 residues. Trimming left V 4 bases short and J 5 bases short, with 11 bases between. The full variable domain, in which reference TRBV19 and TRBJ2-5 provide the parts outside the CDR3, is DGGITQSPKYLFRKEGQNVTLSCEQNLNHDAMYWYRQDPGQGLRLIYYSQIVNDFQKGDIAEGYSVSREKKESFPLTVTSAQKNPTAFYLCASSTTKLETQYFGPGTRLLVL.

The chain has TRBV5-4 and TRBJ1-1; D is undetermined. V was shortened by 2 bases and J by 5 bases, with 13 bases between the two germline ends. CDR1 is SGHNT, CDR2 YYREEE, per germline (reference sequence). The CDR3 spans 14 residues. The CDR3 is CASSFAPFGTEAFF. The CDR3 bases are TGTGCCAGCAGCTTCGCTCCTTTCGGGACTGAAGCTTTCTTT.

The V call is TRBV10-3, the J call TRBJ2-2; 7 nucleotides match TRBD2. Germline V gene lookup returns CDR1 ENHRY and CDR2 SYGVKD. The CDR3 runs to 15 residues. V trimming: 4 bases; J trimming: 5 bases; junction bases outside the gene matches: 7. In nucleotides, the CDR3 is TGTGCCATCAGTGTGGGAGCCGGGGGGACCGGGGAGCTGTTTTTT. The encoded protein is CAISVGAGGTGELFF.